This TCR beta chain was recovered during a study of T cell responses to AZD1222 COVID-19 vaccine. Notes on the study in general: Two AZD1222 administrations were followed by greater Spike-specific TCR breadth and depth. The donor cohort was predominantly white British with a female majority, and clonal diversity may have been underestimated.

Clones were read by immunoSEQ multiplex PCR, and TCRdb kept only the in-frame ones, dropping some. The sample includes fewer than 120,000 clones, roughly 92% of them seen just once. Trimming shortened V by 0 bases and J by 3 bases, and 6 bases separated the two germline ends. This CDR3 comprises 13 residues. Germline loops: CDR1 SGHVS, CDR2 FQNEAQ. Worth noting for this clone: What it binds is unknown.

Source: peripheral blood, taken 28 days after the second AZD1222 dose. This clonotype was obtained from an adult who received the AZD1222 COVID-19 vaccine. The chain combines TRBV7-8 with TRBJ2-7; D perhaps matches TRBD1 (6 bases). CDR3 sequence reads: CASSLAGGYEQYF. In DNA, the CDR3 is TGTGCCAGCAGCTTAGCAGGGGGCTACGAGCAGTACTTC.